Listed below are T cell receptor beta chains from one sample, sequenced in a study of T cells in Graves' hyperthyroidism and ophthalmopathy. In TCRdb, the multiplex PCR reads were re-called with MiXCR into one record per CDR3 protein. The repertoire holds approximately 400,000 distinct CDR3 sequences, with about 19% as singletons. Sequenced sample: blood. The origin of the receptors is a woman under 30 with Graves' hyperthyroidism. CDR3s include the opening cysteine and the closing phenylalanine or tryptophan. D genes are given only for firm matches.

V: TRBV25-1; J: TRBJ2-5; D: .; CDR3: CASSDPGVVTQYF
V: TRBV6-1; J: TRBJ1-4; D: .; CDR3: CASSERSRGQNEKLFF
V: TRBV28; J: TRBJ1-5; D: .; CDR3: CASGEFTHSQPQHF
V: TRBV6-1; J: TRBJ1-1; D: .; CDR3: CASSGGKGHTEAFF
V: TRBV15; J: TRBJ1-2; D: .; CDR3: CATSRDRQNYGYTF
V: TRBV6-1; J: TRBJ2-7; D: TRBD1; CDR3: CASSERGRDRENEQYF
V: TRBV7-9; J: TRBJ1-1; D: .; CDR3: CASSINTNTEAFF
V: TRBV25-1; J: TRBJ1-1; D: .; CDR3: CASSEYHSHTEAFF
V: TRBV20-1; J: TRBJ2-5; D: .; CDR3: CSARDWVQEREETQYF
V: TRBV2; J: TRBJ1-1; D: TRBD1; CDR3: CANSRTGMNTEAFF
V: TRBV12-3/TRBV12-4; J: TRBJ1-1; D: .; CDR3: CASSLPWNTEAFF